This TCR beta chain stems from a study of regulatory T cells in long-lasting Graves disease. Overall study findings and caveats: Possibly, too few samples lowered accuracy. Analyses excluded thyroid tissue, covering peripheral blood alone.

This CDR3 has 13 residues. Germline V lookup: CDR1 DFQATT, CDR2 SNEGSKA (reference sequence). Trimming removed 3 bases from V and 6 bases from J; junction bases left unmatched: 4. This clonotype was recorded many times. Its antigen remains unidentified. In building TCR beta libraries, iRepertoire HTBI primers were used together with Arm-PCR of CDR3 regions. TCRdb re-called the multiplex PCR reads through MiXCR, storing one row per CDR3 protein. Of about 540,000 distinct CDR3 sequences listed, approximately 13% are singletons. Documented time point: newly diagnosed GD, antithyroid drugs for less than 3 months. The TCR library was prepared using RNA isolated from PBMCs. These data were also filed under a second study, of T cells in Graves' hyperthyroidism and ophthalmopathy.

The origin of this receptor is a man between 25 and 39 years old with Graves disease. Sequenced here: peripheral blood mononuclear cells (PBMCs), sampled at new diagnosis, from a patient treated with antithyroid drugs. This sequence joins TRBV20-1 and TRBJ2-1; 8 nucleotides agree with TRBD2. The chain's CDR3 is CSASGTSTNEQFF. CDR3 nucleotide sequence: TGCAGTGCTAGCGGGACTAGTACCAATGAGCAGTTCTTC.